The 3 T cell receptor beta chains reported below all come from one sample, sequenced in a study of vaccination and CD4 T cells after COVID-19. These receptors have no identified antigens. Researchers used the Oncomine TCR Beta short-read assay to sequence DNA from cultured CD4+ T cells. One entry per CDR3 protein, called by TCRdb with MiXCR from the PCR reads. The repertoire holds some 12,000 distinct CDR3 sequences, about 45% seen once, with 15% in the top ten. Treatment reported: approximately 10-day PBMC culture with coronavirus spike peptide pools or control peptides (ViraFEST assay). The sample consisted of CD4+ T cells from blood, cultured in vitro. The receptors derive from a human donor who had recovered from COVID-19.

Only one count was recorded for this clonotype. The chain has TRBV12-3 or TRBV12-4 and TRBJ2-7, with D unresolved. V was trimmed by 1 base and J by 3 bases, leaving 10 bases between them. The CDR3 sequence is 14 residues long. This chain's CDR3 is CASSLGWQSYEQYF. CDR3 in DNA: TGTGCCAGCAGTTTAGGTTGGCAGAGCTACGAGCAGTACTTC.

The chain joins TRBV7-9 to TRBJ2-7; TRBD1 agrees at 9 bases. J was trimmed by 6 bases and V by 1 base; bases with no gene match: 7. The length of the CDR3 is 15 residues. Germline lookup yields CDR1 SEHNR and CDR2 FQNEAQ (reference sequence). The CDR3 nucleotides read TGTGCCAGCAGCTTAGTACAGGGGGCAATGCGCGAGCAGTACTTC. This encodes CASSLVQGAMREQYF.

In this sample, this clonotype turned up a few times. The V call is TRBV19, the J call TRBJ2-7, with TRBD2 identical over 7 bases. Germline trimming cut 4 bases from V and 7 bases from J; bases unmatched to any gene: 13. The germline CDR1 and CDR2 sequences are LNHDA and SQIVND (reference sequence). The CDR3 totals 15 residues. CDR3 DNA: TGTGCCAGTAGTAGTCCGGGGACTACTCCCTGGGAGCAGTACTTC. As protein: CASSSPGTTPWEQYF.